The clone carrying this T cell receptor (beta chain) was counted a few times. Its specificity is unknown. These data are taken from a study of T-cell reconstitution after alpha-beta-depleted transplantation in children. Notes on the study in general: At the one-year point after transplant, T-cell counts and TCRbeta diversity were found to come mostly from T cells that had been newly produced. The study reportedly traced alpha-beta T cells about two months after transplant to several hundred expanded graft clones.

The library targeted TCRbeta and was prepared with unique molecular identifiers. One entry per CDR3 protein results from TCRdb running MiXCR on the PCR reads. The profile shows 500,000 to 600,000 distinct CDR3 sequences, 27% of them singletons. The TCR was taken from a boy younger than two with Wiskott-Aldrich syndrome, due to receive a stem cell transplant. The source was PBMCs, collected before TCRalphabeta/CD19-depleted stem cell transplant.

CDR3 protein: CATSSYRGKNYGYTF. The CDR3 coding sequence is TGTGCCACCAGCAGTTACAGGGGCAAAAACTATGGCTACACCTTC. The V and J genes are TRBV15 and TRBJ1-2; 7 bases agree with TRBD1. The V segment lost 3 bases and the J segment 2 bases; nucleotides outside the gene matches: 6. Per germline, CDR1 LNHNV and CDR2 YYDKDF (reference sequence). The CDR3 contains 15 residues. The full variable domain, with the rest looked up from reference TRBV15 and TRBJ1-2, is DAMVIQNPRYQVTQFGKPVTLSCSQTLNHNVMYWYQQKSSQAPKLLFHYYDKDFNNEADTPDNFQSRRPNTSFCFLDIRSPGLGDTAMYLCATSSYRGKNYGYTFGSGTRLTVV.